This T cell receptor (beta chain) was observed in a study of cytomegalovirus exposure and HLA in healthy donors. PCR amplification relied on 60 Vbeta primers (plus 13 Jbeta primers). Assay: immunoSEQ multiplex PCR; the TCRdb copy retains only in-frame clones and omits some. The table includes approximately 150,000 clones, about four fifths detected once. There are 15 residues in the CDR3. The germline V gene encodes CDR1 SQVTM and CDR2 ANQGSEA. This receptor was obtained from a young woman in good health and CMV-seropositive. The genes are TRBV29-1 and TRBJ2-5; a possible D gene is TRBD1 (6 bases). The DNA end favors TRBJ2-7, so the J call may be wrong. The sequenced material came from PBMCs. The CDR3 coding sequence is TGCAGCGTTGAAGAGTTGTCGGGACACTCCTACGAGCAGTACTTC. It encodes CSVEELSGHSYEQYF.